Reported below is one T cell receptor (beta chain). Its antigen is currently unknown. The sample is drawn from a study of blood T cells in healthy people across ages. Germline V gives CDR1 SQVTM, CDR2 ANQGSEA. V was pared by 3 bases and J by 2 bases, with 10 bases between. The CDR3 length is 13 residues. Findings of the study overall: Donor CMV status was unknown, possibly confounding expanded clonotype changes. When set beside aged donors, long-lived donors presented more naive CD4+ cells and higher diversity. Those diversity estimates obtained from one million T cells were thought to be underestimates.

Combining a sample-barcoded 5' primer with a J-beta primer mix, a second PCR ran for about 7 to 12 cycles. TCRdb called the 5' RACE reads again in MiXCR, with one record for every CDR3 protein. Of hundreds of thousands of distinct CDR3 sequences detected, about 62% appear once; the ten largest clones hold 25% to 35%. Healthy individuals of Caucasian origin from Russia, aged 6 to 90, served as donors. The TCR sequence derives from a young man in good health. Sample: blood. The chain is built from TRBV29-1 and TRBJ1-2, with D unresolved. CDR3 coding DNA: TGCAGCGTTGACCCGACCGCGAACTATGGCTACACCTTC. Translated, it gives CSVDPTANYGYTF.